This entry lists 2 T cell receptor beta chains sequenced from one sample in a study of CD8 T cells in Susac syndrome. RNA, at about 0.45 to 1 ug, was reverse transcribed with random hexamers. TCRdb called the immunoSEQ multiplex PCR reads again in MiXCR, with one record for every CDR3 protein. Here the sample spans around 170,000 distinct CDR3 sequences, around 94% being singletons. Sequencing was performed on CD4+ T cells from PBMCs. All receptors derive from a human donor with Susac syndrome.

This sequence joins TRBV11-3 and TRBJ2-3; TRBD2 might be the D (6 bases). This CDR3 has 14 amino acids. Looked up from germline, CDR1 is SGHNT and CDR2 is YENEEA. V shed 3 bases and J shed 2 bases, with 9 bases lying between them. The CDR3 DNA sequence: TGTGCCAGCAGCTTGACTAGTTCCACAGATACGCAGTATTTT. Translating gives CASSLTSSTDTQYF.

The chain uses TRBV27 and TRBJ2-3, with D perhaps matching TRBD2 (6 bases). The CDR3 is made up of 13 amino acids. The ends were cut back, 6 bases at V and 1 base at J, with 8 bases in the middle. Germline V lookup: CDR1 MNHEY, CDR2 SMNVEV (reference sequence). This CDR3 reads CASRRRGTDTQYF. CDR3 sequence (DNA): TGTGCCAGCAGGAGGAGGGGCACAGATACGCAGTATTTT.